Presented here are 8 T cell receptor beta chains from one specimen sequenced in a study of cytomegalovirus exposure and HLA in healthy donors. Sequenced by immunoSEQ multiplex PCR; TCRdb stores in-frame clones only, minus some. The table lists over 150,000 clones, roughly 96% of them singletons. Specimen: PBMCs. The receptors originated from a woman aged 18-29 years in good health and CMV-seronegative.

This sequence joins TRBV10-3 and TRBJ1-6; the D gene is possibly TRBD1 (6 bases). The CDR3 is 14 residues long. Looked up from germline, CDR1 is ENHRY and CDR2 is SYGVKD. The V end was cut by 5 bases, the J end by 8 bases, with 13 bases between. Written as DNA, the CDR3 is TGTGCCATCAGTCAACAGGGACCGGATTCACCCCTCCACTTT. This codes for CAISQQGPDSPLHF.

V is TRBV9 and J is TRBJ2-2, with 7 bases lining up with TRBD1. Germline V lookup: CDR1 SGDLS, CDR2 YYNGEE. This CDR3 region has 15 residues. V gave up 0 bases and J gave up 7 bases; unmatched junction bases: 6. The CDR3 spells CASSVVPSGGGELFF. CDR3 in DNA: TGTGCCAGCAGCGTAGTTCCGTCAGGGGGCGGGGAGCTGTTTTTT. Looking up the rest from reference TRBV9 and TRBJ2-2 gives the full variable domain: DSGVTQTPKHLITATGQRVTLRCSPRSGDLSVYWYQQSLDQGLQFLIQYYNGEERAKGNILERFSAQQFPDLHSELNLSSLELGDSALYFCASSVVPSGGGELFFGEGSRLTVL.

The chain employs TRBV7-9 and TRBJ2-7; maybe TRBD2 (5 bases). V shed 0 bases and J shed 0 bases, with 9 bases lying between them. This CDR3 is built from 15 residues. From germline, CDR1 is SEHNR and CDR2 FQNEAQ (reference sequence). The CDR3 sequence: CASSLALGSSYEQYF. In DNA form, the CDR3 reads TGTGCCAGCAGCTTAGCGTTGGGGAGCTCCTACGAGCAGTACTTC.

This clone was observed a handful of times. The rearrangement uses TRBV29-1 and TRBJ2-7; D uncertain. The CDR3 has 10 amino acids. Germline V CDR1 and CDR2: SQVTM, ANQGSEA. Trimming removed 4 bases at V and 3 bases at J, with 4 bases between. CDR3 amino acids: CSVGGYEQYF. CDR3 in DNA: TGCAGCGTTGGAGGCTACGAGCAGTACTTC.

This chain connects TRBV6-5 to TRBJ1-5; TRBD1 agrees at 10 bases. The CDR3 runs to 15 residues. The V segment lost 5 bases and the J segment 3 bases; nucleotides outside the gene matches: 4. Germline lookup yields CDR1 MNHEY and CDR2 SVGAGI. The CDR3 DNA reads TGTGCCAGCAGTGGGGACAGGGGAGTCAATCAGCCCCAGCATTTT. Its protein product is CASSGDRGVNQPQHF.

This rearrangement joins TRBV10-2 to TRBJ2-7; TRBD1 agrees at 7 bases. This CDR3 spans 14 amino acids. Trimming cost V 6 bases and J 3 bases; bases outside gene matches: 8. Germline CDR1 reads WSHSY; CDR2 reads SAAADI. The CDR3 DNA is TGCGCCAGCAGAGCCCGACAGGGAAGCTACGAGCAGTACTTC. This encodes CASRARQGSYEQYF.

This sequence joins TRBV12-5 and TRBJ1-1, with TRBD1 matching over 8 bases. Germline CDR1 LGHNT, CDR2 FRNRAP. There are 12 residues in the CDR3. The V gene end was trimmed by 8 bases and the J gene end by 7 bases; junction bases not matched to a gene: 6. CDR3 nucleotides: TGTGCTAGTTCCTCAGGGGGCCGTGAAGCTTTCTTT. This gives the protein CASSSGGREAFF.

The chain couples TRBV5-4 to TRBJ1-2, with D maybe TRBD1 (6 bases). The CDR3 consists of 15 residues. The V gene's germline CDR1 is SGHNT and CDR2 YYREEE (reference sequence). Trimming pared 3 bases from V and 4 bases from J, leaving 16 bases between. The DNA of the CDR3 is TGTGCCAGCAGCTCCCCGGGGGGCTCGAGCTATGGCTACACCTTC. Its protein product is CASSSPGGSSYGYTF.